This TCR beta chain derives from a study of cytomegalovirus exposure and HLA in healthy donors (dated by TCRdb to the late 2010s). At the level of the whole study: According to an earlier analysis of several hundred of the donors, 200 million or so T cells yielded roughly 100 million unique TCR beta sequences and about 300 Gb of sequence data. Roughly 300 gigabases of sequencing data and around 90 million unique TCR sequences made up an early release that covered about 640 HLA-typed donors. The genetic ancestry cluster associated with self-reported Caucasian donors included about 81% of the approximately 430 genotyped donors. The study aimed to test whether cataloging public T cell receptors could reveal signatures of past pathogen exposure. The study profiled the T cell repertoires of hundreds of subjects by immunosequencing and related them to cytomegalovirus serostatus. Besides the first cohort of roughly 640 subjects, a separate validation cohort made up of 95 to 150 different subjects was used. To predict cytomegalovirus infection status, the study brought together high-throughput TCR immunosequencing, statistical association of individual TCRs with disease status, and machine learning. A later analysis re-analyzed previously published TCR beta repertoires from roughly 630 donors and added high-resolution HLA genotyping to study TCR occurrence patterns. The later analysis used no new phenotypic data to find candidate immune exposures, relying instead on TCR beta sequences and their occurrence across donors. To decide whether each TCR beta V gene segment behaved as functional or pseudogenic, an earlier analysis of some 580 of the donors relied on high-throughput TCR beta sequencing. Donor age, sex, ethnicity and CMV serostatus were compiled together with the repertoire data. Genome-wide SNP genotypes for about three fifths of the roughly 700 donors were used in a later genetic analysis, which treated that subset as a discovery cohort. All discovery cohort repertoires had been generated using a single sequencing platform. HLA typing covered class I and class II loci at four-digit resolution. Typing coverage differed by locus: A, B, C, DRB1 and DQB1 were typed in roughly 620-630 donors, DQA1 in roughly 510, DPA1 in some 610, and DPB1 in just under 490. Because of strong linkage in the cohort, 5 or 6 DR-DQ haplotypes were treated as single units for association and clustering. On average, about 200,000 unique TCR beta nucleotide sequences were sequenced per donor among 398 genotyped donors of the cohort, with 15% to 20% of those sequences being non-productive.

Overall results and qualifications from the work: Some IMGT-functional V segments, including TRBV6-2 and TRBV6-3, could not be distinguished by the 87-base-pair reads and were therefore excluded. Compared with the roughly 720-donor mean, donors in an Asian-associated ancestry cluster had fewer N-insertions in productive TCRs, according to a later genetic analysis. This cohort had only TCR beta chains sequenced, and the lack of alpha or paired-chain data limited which features could be detected. Because some donors lacked HLA typing at each locus, the association tests relied only on the typed subset. In a later analysis, HLA-associated TCR beta chains showed more clonal expansion and lower generation probabilities than non-associated chains that were equally common. V-gene and J-gene trimming of TCR beta chains was associated with a missense DCLRE1C variant in a later genetic analysis, and the association was replicated in an independent cohort. At a false discovery rate of 0.05, a later analysis linked 15,000 to 20,000 TCR beta sequences to specific HLA alleles. The only immune exposure information available for the cohort was CMV serostatus. In a later analysis, TCR association rates were found to vary across HLA loci, with the most associated TCRs seen for DRB1 alleles and the fewest for HLA-C alleles. The authors suggested that the approach could potentially be extended to other disease states and immunological phenotypes. Correlated functional status among segregating V segments might be attributable to linkage disequilibrium, but an unknown experimental factor could not be ruled out. The study listed 150 to 200 TCR beta chains as associated with cytomegalovirus. In a later analysis, several top co-occurrence clusters were reported to appear linked to parvovirus B19, influenza, CMV and Epstein-Barr virus. In vitro tests confirmed that a few of the cytomegalovirus-associated TCR beta chains recognize cytomegalovirus antigens. Cytomegalovirus status was reported to be diagnosed by the classifier with high specificity and sensitivity in both the original and validation cohorts. An earlier analysis of approximately 540 of the donors showed that most TCR beta V segments appeared in productive rearrangements either about 87% or about 30% of the time, which broadly matched IMGT annotations. Because counts were too low, seventeen rarely observed V segments, including chromosome 9 orphons, were left out of the earlier analysis of about 500 of the donors. A further reported finding was that TCR beta sequences accurately predicted the HLA-A and HLA-B alleles for most subjects in the first cohort. According to a later analysis, most CMV-associated TCR beta chains appeared to be HLA-restricted, and the HLA associations seemed to be driven largely by CMV exposure. A cluster of highly shared sequence variants was judged likely to be a technical artifact of the sequencing pipeline. Most TCR sequences were observed very rarely across donors, whereas some public TCRs were present in many individuals. Sequencing depth was assumed to be roughly uniform across donors in the presence/absence analyses, though that assumption may not hold. When HLA alleles, especially DR and DQ, strongly co-occurred, attributing TCR associations to individual alleles was difficult.

CDR1 SGHTS and CDR2 YDEGEE are derived from the germline V gene. The CDR3 covers 15 residues, taking in both the cysteine and the phenylalanine. This entry keeps only the CDR3 DNA: 45 bases, framed from base 1. V drops 1 base and J drops 0 bases, leaving 9 bases in between. Only a few counts were recorded for this clone. The target of this receptor is not known. Base qualities are not recorded, but no much larger clone differs from it by a single base. The library relied on the immunoSEQ multiplex PCR assay. The multiplex PCR relied on a mix of 60 forward primers for TCR Vbeta segments and 13 reverse primers for TCR Jbeta segments. Amplification of the CDR3 region of rearranged TCR beta genes was performed with a multiplex PCR assay on genomic DNA. The amplified TCR beta libraries were sequenced on the Illumina HiSeq System as 87-base-pair reads. The paper's data handling went like this. In a later analysis, roughly 80 million unique TCR beta chains were counted across the roughly 670 repertoires, and around 11 million of these chains were shared by at least two donors. Raw reads were error-corrected and collapsed into unique sequences with a nearest-neighbor algorithm that merged closely related sequences to remove PCR and sequencing errors. CDR3 sequences were aligned to IMGT reference sequences to assign V, D and J gene segments. For a sequence to be retained, at least a six-nucleotide match to both a V gene segment and a J gene segment was required. A rearrangement counted as productive if the CDR3 had no stop codons and remained in frame with V and J, and every other rearrangement counted as non-productive. CDR3 was defined according to IMGT convention as the region running from the second conserved V-encoded cysteine to the conserved J-encoded phenylalanine. In an earlier analysis of approximately 590 of the donors, sequences lacking an unambiguous match to a single V gene segment were excluded. An earlier analysis of several hundred of the donors called V segments functional above 56.7% productive rearrangements and segregating when the between-donor standard deviation exceeded 5%. A statistical classification framework was developed to diagnose cytomegalovirus status using the catalog of TCR beta chain sequences. V and J gene assignment, in a later analysis, came from comparing TCR nucleotide sequences with IMGT/GENE-DB human TR gene sequences. A later analysis assigned CDR3 sequences and most-parsimonious VDJ recombination scenarios with the TCRdist pipeline. A later analysis defined each TCR beta chain by its CDR3 amino acid sequence plus V-gene family, and excluded reads lacking a unique V-gene family. In a later analysis, several hundred highly shared, low-generation-probability nucleotide sequences were removed to address suspected cross-contamination and a sequencing artifact. In a later analysis, a clonal expansion index was calculated for each public chain from normalized within-repertoire ranks of inferred template counts. A later analysis computed generation probabilities with a VDJ recombination model fitted to out-of-frame rearrangements, and checked the results against IGoR. A later analysis scored TCR-TCR, TCR-HLA and TCR-CMV co-occurrence with hypergeometric tests, applying a repertoire-size bias correction to TCR pairs. False discovery rates were estimated in a later analysis by permuting HLA or CMV assignments 20 times. In a later analysis, co-occurring TCRs were grouped using DBSCAN, and TCRdist sequence similarity was added for clustering within HLA-allele-positive subsets. Co-occurrence clustering excluded repertoires with fewer than 30,000 or more than 120,000 public chains, plus five with anomalous nucleotide sharing. TCRdb took over this immuneACCESS table, retaining in-frame rearrangements with V and J assigned. Such tables are incomplete; in checked studies, under half of the missing clones stem from an unresolved V gene, and the remainder is unexplained. Clone size and the V and J calls come from that table; the DNA yielded D and trimming. The table for this sample lists some 60,000 clones; approximately 80% of them were counted only once. Together, the top ten hold 6% of the sample.

The cohort was made up of 500 to 850 healthy bone marrow donors. At the time of sampling, all cohort members were nominally healthy, though unrecorded immune exposures were likely present. The donor was CMV seronegative and was included in the group of 352 seronegative cohort members. Every donor gave a peripheral blood sample, and the peripheral blood mononuclear cells from that sample were used for TCR beta sequencing. The Qiagen DNeasy Blood Extraction Kit was used to extract genomic DNA from the blood cell samples. In this chain, TRBV5-8 is recombined with TRBJ2-3, with the D gene call left open. Sequenced: PBMCs. This TCR derives from a male donor in good health and CMV-seronegative. CDR3 sequence: CASSLIDSSTDTQYF. The nucleotide sequence reads as follows: TGTGCCAGCAGCTTGATTGACTCGAGCACAGATACGCAGTATTTT.